This record covers a single T cell receptor beta chain. This specimen belongs to a study of blood T cells in healthy people across ages. CDR1 is SQVTM and CDR2 is ANQGSEA in the germline V gene. V dropped 5 bases and J dropped 6 bases, with 19 bases sitting between them. The CDR3 has 14 residues. Sample-barcoded 5' priming and a J-beta primer mix drove a second PCR of roughly 7 to 11 cycles. TCRdb recomputed calls from the 5' RACE reads with MiXCR, one row per CDR3 protein. Found here are 1 million or so distinct CDR3 sequences, roughly a quarter of them singletons; the top ten hold approximately 0.75%. The sample also formed part of further work on T cells of mothers and their children. That source notes: No clones detected were persistent microchimeric T cell clones.

The source material was blood. The rearrangement joins TRBV29-1 to TRBJ1-1; TRBD1 might be the D (6 bases). The sequence was obtained from a girl aged 2 to 9 in good health. CDR3: CSVHGTISTAEAFF. The CDR3 DNA sequence: TGCAGCGTTCATGGGACAATTAGCACCGCTGAAGCTTTCTTT.